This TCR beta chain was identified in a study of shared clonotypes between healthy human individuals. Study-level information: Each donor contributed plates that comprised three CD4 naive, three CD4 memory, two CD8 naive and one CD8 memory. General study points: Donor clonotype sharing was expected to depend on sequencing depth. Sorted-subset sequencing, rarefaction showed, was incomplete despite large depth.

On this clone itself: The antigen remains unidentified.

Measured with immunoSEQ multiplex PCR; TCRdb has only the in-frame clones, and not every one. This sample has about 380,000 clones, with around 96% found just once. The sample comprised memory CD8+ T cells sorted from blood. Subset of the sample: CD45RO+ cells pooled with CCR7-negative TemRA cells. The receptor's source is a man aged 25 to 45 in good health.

CDR3 DNA: TGTGCCAGCAGCTCGACAGGGCTTTACGAGCAGTACTTC. Translated, it gives CASSSTGLYEQYF. The chain couples TRBV7-3 to TRBJ2-7; 7 nucleotides agree with TRBD1. Germline CDR1 and CDR2: SGHTA and FQGTGA. The CDR3 runs to 13 residues. The J segment lost 4 bases and the V segment lost 4 bases, leaving 4 bases of the junction unmatched.